One and the same sample provided the 10 T cell receptor beta chains below, sequenced in a study of cytomegalovirus exposure and HLA in healthy donors (dated by TCRdb to about 2017). The library was made by the immunoSEQ multiplex PCR assay. TCRdb took over this immuneACCESS table, retaining in-frame rearrangements with V and J assigned. Such tables are incomplete; in checked studies, under half of the missing clones stem from an unresolved V gene, and the remainder is unexplained. A total of over 200,000 clones appear in this sample, roughly 88% of them only once. In total, the top ten clones hold about 14% of the sample. What was sequenced was PBMCs. The receptor set was obtained from a woman in her 30s in good health and CMV-seropositive.

The chain recombines TRBV7-9 with TRBJ1-2; possible D gene TRBD1, 6 bases. Per the germline V gene, CDR1 is SEHNR and CDR2 is FQNEAQ (reference sequence). This CDR3 region has 12 residues. Between the trimmed V and J ends, which lost 3 bases and 7 bases, there was a span of 9 bases. The CDR3 DNA reads TGTGCCAGCAGCTTTGAACAGGGTGGCTACACCTTC. This translates into CASSFEQGGYTF.

The V gene is TRBV6-1, the J gene TRBJ2-7; D not certain. V lost 2 bases and J 0 bases, leaving 11 bases between the germline ends. CDR1 MNHNS and CDR2 SASEGT come from the germline V gene. There are 15 residues in the CDR3. In DNA form, the CDR3 reads TGTGCCAGCAGTGAAATCCCCAGGAGCTCCTACGAGCAGTACTTC. This sequence encodes CASSEIPRSSYEQYF.

The chain combines TRBV27 with TRBJ2-3, with 13 nucleotides matching TRBD2. The CDR3 runs to 16 residues. V trimming: 6 bases; J trimming: 4 bases; junction bases outside the gene matches: 7. Germline lookup yields CDR1 MNHEY and CDR2 SMNVEV (reference sequence). In nucleotides, the CDR3 is TGTGCCAGCAGACCCGAACTAGCGGGAGGGCCAGATACGCAGTATTTT. Amino acids: CASRPELAGGPDTQYF.

This chain connects TRBV6-1 to TRBJ2-5, with D possibly TRBD1 on 5 matching bases. This CDR3 comprises 14 residues. V was clipped by 3 bases and J by 4 bases, with 12 bases between them. Germline loops: CDR1 MNHNS, CDR2 SASEGT. The CDR3 sequence is CASSEFRVAETQYF. The CDR3 region has the DNA TGTGCCAGCAGTGAGTTCAGGGTGGCAGAGACCCAGTACTTC.

The chain links TRBV7-8 to TRBJ1-1, with D possibly being TRBD1 (5 bases). Germline V gene lookup returns CDR1 SGHVS and CDR2 FQNEAQ. This CDR3 spans 13 amino acids. Trimming cost V 3 bases and J 6 bases, with 11 bases left between them. Here the CDR3 reads CASSLGPLSEAFF. CDR3 sequence (DNA): TGTGCCAGCAGCTTGGGACCCTTATCTGAAGCTTTCTTT.

The rearrangement links TRBV6-4 to TRBJ2-7; no clear D. From germline, CDR1 is MRHNA and CDR2 SNTAGT. Trimming left V 0 bases short and J 5 bases short, with 2 bases between. The CDR3 extends over 11 amino acids. The DNA for the CDR3 is TGTGCCAGCAGTGACTCTCACGAGCAGTACTTC. Translation gives CASSDSHEQYF.

This sequence joins TRBV19 and TRBJ2-3, with D unclear. Per germline, CDR1 LNHDA and CDR2 SQIVND (reference sequence). V was shortened by 8 bases and J by 0 bases, with 15 bases between the two germline ends. The CDR3 spans 15 residues. The CDR3 protein is CASCTSGRSTDTQYF. In nucleotides, the CDR3 is TGTGCCAGTTGCACATCCGGGCGCAGCACAGATACGCAGTATTTT.

J is TRBJ2-7 and V is TRBV5-1; 7 bases match TRBD1. Germline values: CDR1 SGHRS, CDR2 YFSETQ. J gave up 6 bases and V 0 bases, and 9 bases lay outside the gene matches. This CDR3 comprises 15 residues. CDR3 sequence reads: CASSLGTGSWLEQYF. As DNA, the CDR3 is TGCGCCAGCAGCTTGGGGACAGGCAGTTGGCTCGAGCAGTACTTC.

This chain uses TRBV30 with TRBJ2-3; TRBD1 or TRBD2 may be the D gene (6 bases each). Trimming shortened V by 0 bases and J by 2 bases, and 12 bases separated the two germline ends. Germline V CDR1 and CDR2: GTSNPN, SVGIG (reference sequence). This CDR3 spans 15 amino acids. Here the CDR3 reads CAWSVQGLVTDTQYF. As DNA, the CDR3 is TGTGCCTGGAGTGTACAGGGACTTGTCACAGATACGCAGTATTTT.

This chain links TRBV11-3 with TRBJ2-1; 9 bases are a match to TRBD2. The CDR3 length is 15 residues. The V and J ends lost 1 base and 9 bases, in that order; junction bases with no gene match: 7. From germline, CDR1 is SGHNT and CDR2 YENEEA. The CDR3 DNA reads as TGTGCCAGCAGCTTAGGGTTAGCGGGGGAGGGTGAGCAGTTCTTC. This gives the protein CASSLGLAGEGEQFF.